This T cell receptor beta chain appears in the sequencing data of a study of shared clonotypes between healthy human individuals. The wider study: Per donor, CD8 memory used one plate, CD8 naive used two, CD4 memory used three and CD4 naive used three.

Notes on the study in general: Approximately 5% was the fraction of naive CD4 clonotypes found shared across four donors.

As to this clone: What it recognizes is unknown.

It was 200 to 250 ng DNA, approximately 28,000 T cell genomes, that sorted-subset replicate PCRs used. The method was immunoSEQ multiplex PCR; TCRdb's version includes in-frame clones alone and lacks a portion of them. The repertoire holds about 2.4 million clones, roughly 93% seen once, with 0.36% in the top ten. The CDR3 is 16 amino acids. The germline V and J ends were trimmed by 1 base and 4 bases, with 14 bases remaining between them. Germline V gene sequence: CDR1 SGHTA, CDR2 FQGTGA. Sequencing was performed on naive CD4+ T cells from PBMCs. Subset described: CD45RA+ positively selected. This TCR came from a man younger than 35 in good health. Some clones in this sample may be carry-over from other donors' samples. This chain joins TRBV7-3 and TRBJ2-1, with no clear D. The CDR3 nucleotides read TGTGCCAGCAGCTTAATGGGCGACCCCTCTTACAATGAGCAGTTCTTC. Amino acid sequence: CASSLMGDPSYNEQFF. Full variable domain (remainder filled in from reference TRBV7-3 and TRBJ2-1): GAGVSQTPSNKVTEKGKYVELRCDPISGHTALYWYRQSLGQGPEFLIYFQGTGAADDSGLPNDRFFAVRPEGSVSTLKIQRTERGDSAVYLCASSLMGDPSYNEQFFGPGTRLTVL.